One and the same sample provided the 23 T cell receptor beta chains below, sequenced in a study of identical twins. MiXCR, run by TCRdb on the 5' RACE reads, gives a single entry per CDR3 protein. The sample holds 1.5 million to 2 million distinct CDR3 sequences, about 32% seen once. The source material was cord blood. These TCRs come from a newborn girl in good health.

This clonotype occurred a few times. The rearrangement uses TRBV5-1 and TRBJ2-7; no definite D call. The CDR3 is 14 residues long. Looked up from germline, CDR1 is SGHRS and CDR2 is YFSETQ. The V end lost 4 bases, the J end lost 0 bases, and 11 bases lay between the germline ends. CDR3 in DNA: TGCGCCAGCAGCCCGAGCTATCTCTCCTACGAGCAGTACTTC. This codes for CASSPSYLSYEQYF.

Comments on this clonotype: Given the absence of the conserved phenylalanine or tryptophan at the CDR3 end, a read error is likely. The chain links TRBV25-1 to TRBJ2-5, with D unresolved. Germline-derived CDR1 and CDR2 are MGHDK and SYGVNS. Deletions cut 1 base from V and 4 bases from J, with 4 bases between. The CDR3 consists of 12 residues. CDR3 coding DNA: TGTGCCAGCAGTGAATTCGCAGAGACCCAGTACTAC. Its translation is CASSEFAETQYY.

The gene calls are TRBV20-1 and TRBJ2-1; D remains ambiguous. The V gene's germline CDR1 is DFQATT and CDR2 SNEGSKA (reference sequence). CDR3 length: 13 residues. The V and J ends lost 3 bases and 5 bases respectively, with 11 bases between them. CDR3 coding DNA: TGCAGTGCTAGTGGGGAAGGAGACAATGAGCAGTTCTTC. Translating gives CSASGEGDNEQFF.

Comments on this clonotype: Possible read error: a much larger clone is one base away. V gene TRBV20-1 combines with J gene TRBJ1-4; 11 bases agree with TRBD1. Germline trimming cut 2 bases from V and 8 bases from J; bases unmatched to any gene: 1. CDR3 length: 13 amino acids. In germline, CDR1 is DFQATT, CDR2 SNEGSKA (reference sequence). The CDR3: CSARRTGGEKLFF. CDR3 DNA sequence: TGCAGTGCTAGACGGACAGGGGGCGAAAAACTGTTTTTT.

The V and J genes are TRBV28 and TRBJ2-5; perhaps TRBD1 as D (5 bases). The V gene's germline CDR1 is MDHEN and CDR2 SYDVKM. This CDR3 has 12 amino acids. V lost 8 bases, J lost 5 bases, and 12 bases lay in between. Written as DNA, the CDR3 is TGTGCCAGCCGGACAACGCGGGAGACCCAGTACTTC. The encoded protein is CASRTTRETQYF. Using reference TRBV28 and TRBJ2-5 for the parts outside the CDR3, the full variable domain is DVKVTQSSRYLVKRTGEKVFLECVQDMDHENMFWYRQDPGLGLRLIYFSYDVKMKEKGDIPEGYSVSREKKERFSLILESASTNQTSMYLCASRTTRETQYFGPGTRLLVL.

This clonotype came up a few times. CDR3 amino acids: CASSWLRGSEAFF. CDR3 sequence (DNA): TGCGCCAGCAGCTGGTTGCGGGGGTCTGAAGCTTTCTTT. V gene TRBV5-1 combines with J gene TRBJ1-1, with a possible D match to TRBD1 (5 bases). CDR1 SGHRS and CDR2 YFSETQ come from the germline V gene. The CDR3 totals 13 residues. The germline V and J ends were trimmed by 3 bases and 6 bases, with 12 bases remaining between them.

The CDR3 nucleotides read TGTGCCATCAGTGAGTCGCCAGGGGGCCAAGAGACCCAGTACTTC. Amino acid sequence: CAISESPGGQETQYF. The V gene is TRBV10-3, the J gene TRBJ2-5, with 7 nucleotides matching TRBD1. The CDR3 spans 15 residues. V lost 0 bases and J lost 1; bases outside the gene matches: 2. CDR1 is ENHRY and CDR2 is SYGVKD in the germline V gene.

This chain's CDR3 is CASSLGATVYGYTF. CDR3 bases: TGCGCCAGCAGCTTGGGAGCGACGGTCTATGGCTACACCTTC. The genes are TRBV5-1 and TRBJ1-2; D is undetermined. V was cut by 0 bases and J by 4 bases, with 10 bases left in between. Looked up from germline, CDR1 is SGHRS and CDR2 is YFSETQ. The CDR3 runs to 14 residues.

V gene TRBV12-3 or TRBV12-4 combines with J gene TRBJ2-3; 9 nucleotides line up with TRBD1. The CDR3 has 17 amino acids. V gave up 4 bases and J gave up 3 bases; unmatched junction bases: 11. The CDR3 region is CASSSTGQGVWTDTQYF. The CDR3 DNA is TGTGCCAGCAGTTCCACGGGACAGGGAGTTTGGACAGATACGCAGTATTTT.

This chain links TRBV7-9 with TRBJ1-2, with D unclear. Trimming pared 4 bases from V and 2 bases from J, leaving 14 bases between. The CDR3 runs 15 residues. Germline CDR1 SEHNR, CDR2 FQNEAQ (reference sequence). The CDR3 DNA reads TGTGCCAGCAGCTCTACAGTTTCCCCAAACTATGGCTACACCTTC. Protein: CASSSTVSPNYGYTF.

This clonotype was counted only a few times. CDR3 DNA sequence: TGTGCCATCAGTGAGGGACCGAACCCCTACGAGCAGTACTTC. Translating gives CAISEGPNPYEQYF. This chain links TRBV10-3 with TRBJ2-7, with unresolved D. CDR3 size: 14 residues. Germline V gene data show CDR1 as ENHRY and CDR2 as SYGVKD. V was shortened by 2 bases and J by 2 bases, with 10 bases between the two germline ends.

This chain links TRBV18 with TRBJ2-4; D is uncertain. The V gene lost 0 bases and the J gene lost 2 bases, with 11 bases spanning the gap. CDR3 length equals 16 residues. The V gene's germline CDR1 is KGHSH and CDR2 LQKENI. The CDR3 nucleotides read TGTGCCAGCTCACCACCGGGTGGGCCCCCCAAAAACATTCAGTACTTC. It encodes CASSPPGGPPKNIQYF. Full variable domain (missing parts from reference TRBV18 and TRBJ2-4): NAGVMQNPRHLVRRRGQEARLRCSPMKGHSHVYWYRQLPEEGLKFMVYLQKENIIDESGMPKERFSAEFPKEGPSILRIQQVVRGDSAAYFCASSPPGGPPKNIQYFGAGTRLSVL.

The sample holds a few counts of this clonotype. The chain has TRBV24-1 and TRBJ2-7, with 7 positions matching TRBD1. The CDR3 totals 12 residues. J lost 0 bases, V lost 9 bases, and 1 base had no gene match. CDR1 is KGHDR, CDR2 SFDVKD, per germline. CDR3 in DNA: TGTGCCACCCCAGGGGGCTCCTACGAGCAGTACTTC. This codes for CATPGGSYEQYF.

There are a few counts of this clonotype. The CDR3, as DNA: TGTGCCAGCAGGACCCGGGACAGCTCTGGAAACACCATATATTTT. This gives the protein CASRTRDSSGNTIYF. The chain is built from TRBV7-9 and TRBJ1-3; 7 nucleotides line up with TRBD1. This CDR3 is 15 amino acids long. Per germline, CDR1 SEHNR and CDR2 FQNEAQ (reference sequence). J lost 0 bases, V lost 6 bases, and 5 bases had no gene match. The variable domain in full, completed from reference TRBV7-9 and TRBJ1-3, reads DTGVSQNPRHKITKRGQNVTFRCDPISEHNRLYWYRQTLGQGPEFLTYFQNEAQLEKSRLLSDRFSAERPKGSFSTLEIQRTEQGDSAMYLCASRTRDSSGNTIYFGEGSWLTVV.

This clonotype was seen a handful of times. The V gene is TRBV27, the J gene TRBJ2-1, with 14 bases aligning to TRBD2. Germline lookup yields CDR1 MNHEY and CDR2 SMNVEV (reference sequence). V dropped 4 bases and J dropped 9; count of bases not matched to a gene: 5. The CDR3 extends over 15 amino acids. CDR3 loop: CASSSGTSGSFEQFF. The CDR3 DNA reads TGTGCCAGCAGTTCCGGGACTAGCGGGAGTTTTGAGCAGTTCTTC.

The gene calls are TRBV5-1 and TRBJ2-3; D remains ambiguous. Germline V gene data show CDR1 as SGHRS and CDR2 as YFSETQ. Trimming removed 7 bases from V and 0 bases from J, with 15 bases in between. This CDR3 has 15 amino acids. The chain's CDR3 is CASRVLGSSTDTQYF. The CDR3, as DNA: TGCGCCAGCCGAGTTCTAGGGTCTAGCACAGATACGCAGTATTTT.

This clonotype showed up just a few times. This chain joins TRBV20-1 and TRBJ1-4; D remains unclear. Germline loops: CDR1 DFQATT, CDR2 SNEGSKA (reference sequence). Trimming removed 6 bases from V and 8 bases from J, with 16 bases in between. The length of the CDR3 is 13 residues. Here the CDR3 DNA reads TGCAGTGCCCGGTCCTCGAGTCAGGAAAAACTGTTTTTT. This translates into CSARSSSQEKLFF.

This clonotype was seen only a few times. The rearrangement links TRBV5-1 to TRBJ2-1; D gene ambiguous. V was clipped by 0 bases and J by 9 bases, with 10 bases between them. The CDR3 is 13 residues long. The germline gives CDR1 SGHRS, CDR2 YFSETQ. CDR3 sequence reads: CASSLGRFLEQFF. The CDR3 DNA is TGCGCCAGCAGCTTGGGACGGTTTCTTGAGCAGTTCTTC.

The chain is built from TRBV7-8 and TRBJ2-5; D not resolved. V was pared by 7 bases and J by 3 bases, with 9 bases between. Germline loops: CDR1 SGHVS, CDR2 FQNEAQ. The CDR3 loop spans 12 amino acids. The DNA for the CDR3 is TGTGCCAGCATCACGGATAAAGAGACCCAGTACTTC. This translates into CASITDKETQYF.

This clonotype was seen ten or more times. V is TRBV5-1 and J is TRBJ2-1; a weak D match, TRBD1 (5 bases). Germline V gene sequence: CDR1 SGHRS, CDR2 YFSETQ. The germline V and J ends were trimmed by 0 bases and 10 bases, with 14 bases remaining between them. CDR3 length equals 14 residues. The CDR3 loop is CASSLDPTVEEQFF. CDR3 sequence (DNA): TGCGCCAGCAGCTTGGACCCGACAGTAGAAGAGCAGTTCTTC.

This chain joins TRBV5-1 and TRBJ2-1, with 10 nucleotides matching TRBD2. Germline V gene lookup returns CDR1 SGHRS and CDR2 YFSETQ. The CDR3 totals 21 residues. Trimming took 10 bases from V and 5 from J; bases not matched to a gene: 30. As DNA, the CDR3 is TGCGCCGACTCCGCCCCTCGGGGAAATTATAGCGGGAGGTGGAGGGACAATGAGCAGTTCTTC. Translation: CADSAPRGNYSGRWRDNEQFF. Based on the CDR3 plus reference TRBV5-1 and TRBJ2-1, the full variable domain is KAGVTQTPRYLIKTRGQQVTLSCSPISGHRSVSWYQQTPGQGLQFLFEYFSETQRNKGNFPGRFSGRQFSNSRSEMNVSTLELGDSALYLCADSAPRGNYSGRWRDNEQFFGPGTRLTVL.

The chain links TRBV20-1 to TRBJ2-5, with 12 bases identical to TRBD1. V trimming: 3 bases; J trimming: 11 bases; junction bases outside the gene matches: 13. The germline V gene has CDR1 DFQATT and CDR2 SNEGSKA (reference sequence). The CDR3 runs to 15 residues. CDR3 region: CSARAPGTGGNEQYF. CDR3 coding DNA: TGCAGTGCTAGGGCCCCCGGGACAGGGGGCAATGAGCAGTACTTC.

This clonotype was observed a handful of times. The CDR3 bases are TGCAGGCCCGGGTCTTCCAGTCCCGTAAACTATGGCTACACCTTC. It is translated as CRPGSSSPVNYGYTF. This chain connects TRBV20-1 to TRBJ1-2; D ambiguous. The CDR3 is 15 amino acids. CDR1 DFQATT and CDR2 SNEGSKA come from the germline V gene (reference sequence).